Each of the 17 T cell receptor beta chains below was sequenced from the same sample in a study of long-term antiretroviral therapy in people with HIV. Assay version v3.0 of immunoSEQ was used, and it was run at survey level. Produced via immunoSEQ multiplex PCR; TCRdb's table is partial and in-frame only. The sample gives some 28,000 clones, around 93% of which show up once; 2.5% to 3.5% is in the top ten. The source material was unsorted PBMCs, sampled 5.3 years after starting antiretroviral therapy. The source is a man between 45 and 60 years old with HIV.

The CDR3: CASSPGSQSNEQFF. CDR3 sequence (DNA): TGTGCCAGCTCACCAGGCAGCCAAAGCAATGAGCAGTTCTTC. V gene TRBV18 combines with J gene TRBJ2-1, with D unclear. Looked up from germline, CDR1 is KGHSH and CDR2 is LQKENI. Deletions cut 2 bases from V and 6 bases from J, with 11 bases between. The CDR3 covers 14 residues.

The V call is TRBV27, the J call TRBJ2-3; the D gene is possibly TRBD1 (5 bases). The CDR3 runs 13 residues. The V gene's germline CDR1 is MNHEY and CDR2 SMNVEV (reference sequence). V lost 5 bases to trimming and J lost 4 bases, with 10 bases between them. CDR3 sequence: CASSVTVADTQYF. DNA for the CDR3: TGTGCCAGCAGTGTGACAGTTGCAGATACGCAGTATTTT.

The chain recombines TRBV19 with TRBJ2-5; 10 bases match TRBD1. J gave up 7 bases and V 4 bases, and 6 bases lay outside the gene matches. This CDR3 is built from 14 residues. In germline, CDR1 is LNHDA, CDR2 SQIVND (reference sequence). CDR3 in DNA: TGTGCCAGTAGTAAGACAGGGGGCCAGAGGACCCAGTACTTC. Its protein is CASSKTGGQRTQYF.

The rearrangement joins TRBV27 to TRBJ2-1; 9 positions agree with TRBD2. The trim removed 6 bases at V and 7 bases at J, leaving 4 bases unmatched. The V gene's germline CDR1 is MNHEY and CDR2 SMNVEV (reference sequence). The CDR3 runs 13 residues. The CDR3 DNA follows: TGTGCCAGCAGCCAAGGACTAGCGAATGAGCAGTTCTTC. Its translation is CASSQGLANEQFF.

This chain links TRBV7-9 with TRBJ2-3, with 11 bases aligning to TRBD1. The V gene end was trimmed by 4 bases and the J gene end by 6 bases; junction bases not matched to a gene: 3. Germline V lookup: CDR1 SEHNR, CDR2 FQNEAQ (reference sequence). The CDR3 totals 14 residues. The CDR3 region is CASSWTGGRDTQYF. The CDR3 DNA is TGTGCCAGCAGCTGGACAGGGGGCAGGGATACGCAGTATTTT.

The CDR3 DNA sequence: TGCGCCAGCAGCTTGACCACGGGGCCTACGCTCGGGGAGCTGTTTTTT. It codes for CASSLTTGPTLGELFF. This rearrangement joins TRBV5-1 to TRBJ2-2; D tentatively fits TRBD1 or TRBD2 (5 bases each). Germline V gene data show CDR1 as SGHRS and CDR2 as YFSETQ. Trimming took 1 base from V and 7 from J, leaving 17 bases between them. The CDR3 consists of 16 residues.

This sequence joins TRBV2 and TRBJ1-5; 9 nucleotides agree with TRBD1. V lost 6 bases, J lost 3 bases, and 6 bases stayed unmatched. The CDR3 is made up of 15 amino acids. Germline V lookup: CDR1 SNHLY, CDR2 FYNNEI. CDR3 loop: CASREDRGDNQPQHF. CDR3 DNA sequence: TGTGCCAGCAGAGAGGACAGGGGAGACAATCAGCCCCAGCATTTT. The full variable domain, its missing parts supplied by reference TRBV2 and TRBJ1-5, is EPEVTQTPSHQVTQMGQEVILRCVPISNHLYFYWYRQILGQKVEFLVSFYNNEISEKSEIFDDQFSVERPDGSNFTLKIRSTKLEDSAMYFCASREDRGDNQPQHFGDGTRLSIL.

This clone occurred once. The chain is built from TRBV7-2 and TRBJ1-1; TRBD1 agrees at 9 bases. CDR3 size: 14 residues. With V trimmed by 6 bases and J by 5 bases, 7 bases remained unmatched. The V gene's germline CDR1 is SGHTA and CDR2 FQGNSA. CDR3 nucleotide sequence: TGTGCCAGCAGGTTAACTGACAGGGGGACTGAAGCTTTCTTT. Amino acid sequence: CASRLTDRGTEAFF.

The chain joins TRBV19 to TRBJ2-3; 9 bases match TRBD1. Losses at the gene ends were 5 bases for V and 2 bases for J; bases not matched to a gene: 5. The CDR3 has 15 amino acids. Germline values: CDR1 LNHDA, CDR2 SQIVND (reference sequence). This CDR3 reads CASSVGQGSTDTQYF. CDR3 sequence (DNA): TGTGCCAGTAGTGTCGGACAGGGGTCCACAGATACGCAGTATTTT.

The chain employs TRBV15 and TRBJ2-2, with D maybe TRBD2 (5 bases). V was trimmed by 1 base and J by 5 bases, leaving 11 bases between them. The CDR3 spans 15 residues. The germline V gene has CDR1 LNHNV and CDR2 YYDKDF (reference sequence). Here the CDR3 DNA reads TGTGCCACCAGCAGAGGGCGACCGGGGACCGGGGAGCTGTTTTTT. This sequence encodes CATSRGRPGTGELFF. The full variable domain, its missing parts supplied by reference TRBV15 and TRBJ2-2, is DAMVIQNPRYQVTQFGKPVTLSCSQTLNHNVMYWYQQKSSQAPKLLFHYYDKDFNNEADTPDNFQSRRPNTSFCFLDIRSPGLGDTAMYLCATSRGRPGTGELFFGEGSRLTVL.

The CDR3 loop reads CASSLGAASNYEQYF. The CDR3 nucleotides read TGTGCCAGCAGCTTAGGGGCAGCGTCTAACTACGAGCAGTACTTC. The V gene is TRBV7-2, the J gene TRBJ2-7; D unclear. Looked up from germline, CDR1 is SGHTA and CDR2 is FQGNSA. V was pared by 1 base and J by 3 bases, with 13 bases between. CDR3 length: 15 amino acids.

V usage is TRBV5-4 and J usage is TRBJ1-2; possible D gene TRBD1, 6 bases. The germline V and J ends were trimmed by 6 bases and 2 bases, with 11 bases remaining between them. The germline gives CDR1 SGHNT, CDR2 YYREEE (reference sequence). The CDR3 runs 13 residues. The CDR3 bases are TGTGCCAGCACCCAGCAGGGGAACTATGGCTACACCTTC. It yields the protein CASTQQGNYGYTF.

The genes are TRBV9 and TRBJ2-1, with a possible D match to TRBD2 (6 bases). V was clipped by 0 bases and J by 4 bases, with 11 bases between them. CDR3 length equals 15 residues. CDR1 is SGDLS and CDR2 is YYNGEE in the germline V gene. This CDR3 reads CASSVGEVSYNEQFF. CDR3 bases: TGTGCCAGCAGCGTAGGGGAGGTGTCTTACAATGAGCAGTTCTTC.

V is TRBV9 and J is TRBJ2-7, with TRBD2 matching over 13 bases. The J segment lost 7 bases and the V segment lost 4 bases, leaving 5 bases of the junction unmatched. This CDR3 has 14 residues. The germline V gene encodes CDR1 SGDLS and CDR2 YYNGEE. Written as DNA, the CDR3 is TGTGCCAGCAGCTCAGGGACTAGCGGGGTAGAGCAGTACTTC. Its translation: CASSSGTSGVEQYF.

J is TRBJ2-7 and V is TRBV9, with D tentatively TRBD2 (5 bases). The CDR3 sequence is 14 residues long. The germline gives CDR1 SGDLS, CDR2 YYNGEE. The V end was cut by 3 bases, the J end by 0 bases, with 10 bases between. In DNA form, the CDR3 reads TGTGCCAGCAGCGCCCCGGGGAGCTCCTACGAGCAGTACTTC. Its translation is CASSAPGSSYEQYF.

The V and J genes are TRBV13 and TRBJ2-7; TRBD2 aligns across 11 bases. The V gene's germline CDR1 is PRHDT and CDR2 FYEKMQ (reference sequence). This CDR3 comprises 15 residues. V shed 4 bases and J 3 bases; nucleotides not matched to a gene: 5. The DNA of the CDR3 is TGTGCCAGCAGCTCTGGACTAGCGGGCTTCTACGAGCAGTACTTC. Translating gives CASSSGLAGFYEQYF.

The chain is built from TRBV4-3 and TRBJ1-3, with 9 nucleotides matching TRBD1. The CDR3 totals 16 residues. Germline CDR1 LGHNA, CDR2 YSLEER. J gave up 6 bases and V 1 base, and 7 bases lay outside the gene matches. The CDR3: CASSQAYRGRENTIYF. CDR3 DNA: TGCGCCAGCAGCCAAGCCTACAGGGGGCGGGAAAACACCATATATTTT.